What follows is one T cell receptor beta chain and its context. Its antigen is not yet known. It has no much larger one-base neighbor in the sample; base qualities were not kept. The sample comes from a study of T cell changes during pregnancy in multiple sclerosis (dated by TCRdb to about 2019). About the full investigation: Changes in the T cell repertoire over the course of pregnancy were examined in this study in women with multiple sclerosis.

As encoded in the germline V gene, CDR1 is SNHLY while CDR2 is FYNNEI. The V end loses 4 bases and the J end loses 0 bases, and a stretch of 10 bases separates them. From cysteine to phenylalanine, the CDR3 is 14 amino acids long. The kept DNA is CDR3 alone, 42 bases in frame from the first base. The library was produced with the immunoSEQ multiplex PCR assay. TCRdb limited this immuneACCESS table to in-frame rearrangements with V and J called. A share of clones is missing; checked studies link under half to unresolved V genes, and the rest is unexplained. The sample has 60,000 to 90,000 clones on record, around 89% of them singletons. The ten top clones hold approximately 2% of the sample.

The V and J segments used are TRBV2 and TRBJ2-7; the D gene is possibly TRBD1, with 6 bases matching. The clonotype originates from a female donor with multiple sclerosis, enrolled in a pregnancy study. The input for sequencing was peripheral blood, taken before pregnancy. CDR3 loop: CASSGYRVSYEQYF. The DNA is TGTGCCAGCAGTGGGTACAGGGTCTCCTACGAGCAGTACTTC.